A single sample is the source of the 15 T cell receptor beta chains below, sequenced in a study of shared clonotypes between healthy human individuals. Sequencing was performed with immunoSEQ multiplex PCR; in TCRdb, only in-frame clones are kept and a portion is missing. This sample yields around 700,000 clones, of which roughly 72% are seen a single time; around 1.8% belongs to the top ten. Sequencing input: memory CD4+ T cells sorted from blood. The subset was: CD45RA-negative fraction. The receptors come from a woman in her twenties or thirties in good health.

The chain couples TRBV18 to TRBJ1-1, with a possible D match to TRBD1 (6 bases). V was pared by 0 bases and J by 12 bases, with 14 bases between. The CDR3 totals 13 residues. From germline, CDR1 is KGHSH and CDR2 LQKENI. Written as DNA, the CDR3 is TGTGCCAGCTCACCACCCTCTGGGGGCGCGACTTTCTTT. It encodes CASSPPSGGATFF. The complete variable domain, with remaining parts taken from reference TRBV18 and TRBJ1-1, reads NAGVMQNPRHLVRRRGQEARLRCSPMKGHSHVYWYRQLPEEGLKFMVYLQKENIIDESGMPKERFSAEFPKEGPSILRIQQVVRGDSAAYFCASSPPSGGATFFGQGTRLTVV.

The genes are TRBV5-6 and TRBJ2-7, with D perhaps being TRBD1 or TRBD2 (5 bases each). Germline CDR1 SGHDT, CDR2 YYEEEE. The CDR3 has 13 amino acids. The V end lost 3 bases, the J end lost 3 bases, and 10 bases lay between the germline ends. The CDR3 loop reads CASSSRDGYEQYF. CDR3 nucleotide sequence: TGTGCCAGCAGCTCTCGGGACGGCTACGAGCAGTACTTC.

The chain uses TRBV10-1 and TRBJ2-3; D not certain. Trimming cost V 4 bases and J 2 bases, with 10 bases left between them. Per the germline V gene, CDR1 is WNHNN and CDR2 is SYGVQD (reference sequence). The CDR3 length is 14 residues. Here the CDR3 reads CASSAAMVTDTQYF. CDR3 DNA: TGCGCCAGCAGTGCCGCGATGGTCACAGATACGCAGTATTTT.

The V gene is TRBV30, the J gene TRBJ2-4, with 12 nucleotides matching TRBD2. CDR3 length equals 18 residues. Germline values: CDR1 GTSNPN, CDR2 SVGIG (reference sequence). With V trimmed by 1 base and J by 3 bases, 10 bases remained unmatched. CDR3: CAWSEGLAGGYDKNIQYF. Written as DNA, the CDR3 is TGTGCCTGGAGTGAAGGGCTAGCGGGAGGGTATGACAAAAACATTCAGTACTTC.

The chain links TRBV5-1 to TRBJ2-1, with 7 bases identical to TRBD2. Germline CDR1 SGHRS, CDR2 YFSETQ. The V segment lost 4 bases and the J segment 8 bases; nucleotides outside the gene matches: 3. The CDR3 extends over 12 amino acids. CDR3 amino acids: CASSGLGDEQFF. For the CDR3, the DNA is TGCGCCAGCAGCGGACTAGGCGATGAGCAGTTCTTC.

This sequence joins TRBV7-9 and TRBJ2-5, with TRBD1 matching 7 bases. V was clipped by 1 base and J by 2 bases; unmatched bases: 7. This CDR3 is 16 amino acids long. Germline lookup yields CDR1 SEHNR and CDR2 FQNEAQ (reference sequence). The CDR3 loop reads CASSLEQRGRQETQYF. Written as DNA, the CDR3 is TGTGCCAGCAGCTTAGAACAGAGGGGGCGGCAAGAGACCCAGTACTTC.

V usage is TRBV5-1 and J usage is TRBJ2-3, with 12 bases lining up with TRBD2. V was pared by 6 bases and J by 5 bases, with 16 bases of the junction left unmatched. Germline CDR1 is SGHRS and CDR2 is YFSETQ. This CDR3 contains 18 residues. The CDR3 DNA sequence: TGCGCCAGCACCCGGAGGGCTAGCGGGAGGGGCGAGGGAGATACGCAGTATTTT. Encoded protein: CASTRRASGRGEGDTQYF. Using reference TRBV5-1 and TRBJ2-3 for the parts outside the CDR3, the full variable domain is KAGVTQTPRYLIKTRGQQVTLSCSPISGHRSVSWYQQTPGQGLQFLFEYFSETQRNKGNFPGRFSGRQFSNSRSEMNVSTLELGDSALYLCASTRRASGRGEGDTQYFGPGTRLTVL.

J is TRBJ2-2 and V is TRBV7-7, with D possibly being TRBD2 (7 bases). Trimming pared 0 bases from V and 5 bases from J, leaving 13 bases between. The CDR3 covers 16 residues. Germline loops: CDR1 SSHAT, CDR2 FNYEAQ (reference sequence). The CDR3 nucleotides are TGTGCCAGCAGCTTAGCGGGGGCGCGGGAGACCGGGGAGCTGTTTTTT. Translation: CASSLAGARETGELFF.

Only a few counts were recorded for this clone. The chain is built from TRBV5-1 and TRBJ2-7, with 8 bases lining up with TRBD2. In germline, CDR1 is SGHRS, CDR2 YFSETQ. CDR3 length: 14 amino acids. The trim removed 4 bases at V and 2 bases at J, leaving 5 bases unmatched. CDR3 DNA sequence: TGCGCCAGCAGCATCGGGACTAGTGCCTACGAGCAGTACTTC. It codes for CASSIGTSAYEQYF.

The chain employs TRBV10-3 and TRBJ2-2; 10 bases fit TRBD2. The CDR3 totals 15 residues. Germline CDR1 ENHRY, CDR2 SYGVKD. V lost 6 bases, J lost 1 base, and 2 bases stayed unmatched. This CDR3 reads CAIRRTSGNTGELFF. The CDR3 DNA reads TGTGCCATCAGGAGGACTAGCGGGAACACCGGGGAGCTGTTTTTT.

Regarding this clone: Different DNA sequences within this sample yield the same CDR3. The rearrangement uses TRBV27 and TRBJ2-7; D is possibly TRBD2 (6 bases). V lost 2 bases to trimming and J lost 3 bases, with 8 bases between them. Germline V gives CDR1 MNHEY, CDR2 SMNVEV (reference sequence). This CDR3 contains 13 residues. The CDR3 coding sequence is TGTGCCAGCAGTTTAAAGGAGGGCTACGAGCAGTACTTC. Translated, it gives CASSLKEGYEQYF.

CDR3 residues: CASSSIAGGSYEQYF. Here the CDR3 DNA reads TGTGCCAGCAGTTCCATAGCGGGAGGATCCTACGAGCAGTACTTC. The gene calls are TRBV27 and TRBJ2-7, with 10 positions matching TRBD2. Germline-derived CDR1 and CDR2 are MNHEY and SMNVEV (reference sequence). CDR3 length: 15 residues. The V and J ends lost 4 bases and 1 base, in that order; junction bases with no gene match: 4.

The V and J genes are TRBV18 and TRBJ2-4, with 9 bases identical to TRBD1. From germline, CDR1 is KGHSH and CDR2 LQKENI. V was pared by 8 bases and J by 6 bases, with 14 bases of the junction left unmatched. This CDR3 is built from 16 residues. The CDR3 protein is CASASRDRDLRNIQYF. DNA of the CDR3: TGTGCCAGCGCCAGCCGGGACAGGGATCTTAGAAACATTCAGTACTTC. Combining the CDR3 with reference TRBV18 and TRBJ2-4 gives the whole variable domain NAGVMQNPRHLVRRRGQEARLRCSPMKGHSHVYWYRQLPEEGLKFMVYLQKENIIDESGMPKERFSAEFPKEGPSILRIQQVVRGDSAAYFCASASRDRDLRNIQYFGAGTRLSVL.

The CDR3 DNA follows: TGTGCCAGCAGCCAAGATTTTAGCAGCGACAAGCAGTTCTTC. This codes for CASSQDFSSDKQFF. The chain is built from TRBV4-2 and TRBJ2-1; D unclear. The CDR3 spans 14 residues. Germline assignment: CDR1 LGHNA and CDR2 YNFKEQ. Trimming cost V 0 bases and J 11 bases, with 14 bases left between them.

The chain links TRBV11-3 to TRBJ2-2, with a tentative D call TRBD2 (5 bases). This CDR3 spans 14 amino acids. V was clipped by 4 bases and J by 5 bases, with 11 bases between them. The germline gives CDR1 SGHNT, CDR2 YENEEA. DNA of the CDR3: TGTGCCAGCAGCTCTAGGACGGGGACCGGGGAGCTGTTTTTT. Encoded protein: CASSSRTGTGELFF.